This TCR beta chain was observed in a study of T cells after yellow fever vaccination. Each CDR3 protein is one row after TCRdb ran MiXCR on the 5' RACE reads. The sample has hundreds of thousands of distinct CDR3 sequences, about 19% seen once. This CDR3 contains 13 residues. Germline loops: CDR1 SNHLY, CDR2 FYNNEI. With V trimmed by 10 bases and J by 3 bases, 5 bases remained unmatched. J is TRBJ2-5 and V is TRBV2, with 10 bases fitting TRBD2. Sequencing was performed on PBMCs, taken before the yellow fever booster vaccination. The clonotype was recovered from a man aged 18 to 29 who received the YFV17D yellow fever vaccine. CDR3 sequence (DNA): TGTGCCATACTGCTAGCGGGGGAAGAGACCCAGTACTTC. It translates to CAILLAGEETQYF.